What follows are 27 T cell receptor beta chains derived from one specimen sequenced in a study of T cells in women clearing cervical HPV infection. Sequencing was performed with immunoSEQ multiplex PCR; in TCRdb, only in-frame clones are kept and a portion is missing. Its clone listing holds around 37,000 clones. Sequencing was done on a sample of blood buffy coat. These receptors originate from a woman between 18 and 70 years old with a cervical HPV16 infection that either progressed to CIN3+ or cleared (not recorded which).

Concerning this clone itself: The read ends 3 residues shy of where the CDR3 ends; the end is completed using the germline J gene. The chain carries TRBV2 and TRBJ2-3; weak D call: TRBD2 (6 bases). V was cut by 1 base and J by 1 base, with 9 bases left in between. Germline assignment: CDR1 SNHLY and CDR2 FYNNEI. This CDR3 has 15 residues. Partial CDR3 DNA: TGTGCCAGCAGTGAAGGACTAGGGGGCACAGATACG. Its protein product is CASSEGLGGTDT. The entire CDR3 protein reads CASSEGLGGTDTQYF. Supplemented by reference TRBV2 and TRBJ2-3, the full variable domain reads EPEVTQTPSHQVTQMGQEVILRCVPISNHLYFYWYRQILGQKVEFLVSFYNNEISEKSEIFDDQFSVERPDGSNFTLKIRSTKLEDSAMYFCASSEGLGGTDTQYFGPGTRLTVL.

As to this clone: The read ends 3 residues before the CDR3 terminus; that terminus is restored from the germline J gene. The V gene is TRBV5-1, the J gene TRBJ2-1; 9 bases are a match to TRBD2. Losses at the gene ends were 1 base for V and 7 bases for J; bases not matched to a gene: 6. Germline V gene data show CDR1 as SGHRS and CDR2 as YFSETQ. CDR3 size: 15 residues. The CDR3 region is CASSLLAGAANEQFF. The DNA read from the CDR3 is TGCGCCAGCAGCTTGTTAGCGGGAGCGGCGAATGAG.

About this clone: The read stops 3 residues short of the end of the CDR3; the missing end is completed from the germline J gene. The chain has TRBV4-2 and TRBJ2-7; D is perhaps TRBD1 (6 bases). The length of the CDR3 is 14 residues. Deletions cut 0 bases from V and 4 bases from J, with 10 bases between. Per germline, CDR1 LGHNA and CDR2 YNFKEQ. The chain's CDR3 is CASSQEGQLYEQYF. The covered CDR3 bases are TGTGCCAGCAGCCAAGAAGGACAGCTATACGAG.

CDR3 bases read: TGTGCCAGCAGTGAGTGGCCCTACGAG. It yields the protein CASSEWPYE. The whole CDR3 protein reads CASSEWPYEQYF. The rearrangement links TRBV6-1 to TRBJ2-7; no clear D. The CDR3 end lies 3 residues beyond the end of the read and is filled in from the germline J gene. Germline CDR1 MNHNS, CDR2 SASEGT. The CDR3 covers 12 residues. The V and J ends lost 3 bases and 2 bases respectively, with 5 bases between them.

As to this clone: The observed sequence ends 3 residues before the CDR3 terminus, with the missing tail filled in from the germline J gene. The chain has TRBV10-1 and TRBJ2-5, with TRBD2 matching over 8 bases. Per germline, CDR1 WNHNN and CDR2 SYGVQD (reference sequence). CDR3 length equals 15 residues. V trimming: 7 bases; J trimming: 1 base; junction bases outside the gene matches: 8. The CDR3 loop reads CASTPLAGFQETQYF. The sequenced CDR3 bases are TGCGCCAGCACCCCTCTAGCGGGCTTCCAAGAGACC.

About this clone: The read finishes 3 residues shy of the CDR3 end, and the germline J gene is used to complete it. This rearrangement joins TRBV6-1 to TRBJ1-5; maybe TRBD1 (5 bases). Germline-derived CDR1 and CDR2 are MNHNS and SASEGT. This CDR3 is 15 amino acids long. Trimming pared 4 bases from V and 1 base from J, leaving 11 bases between. The sequenced CDR3 bases are TGTGCCAGCAGTGCCGCAGGGAAAAGCAATCAGCCC. Translating gives CASSAAGKSNQP. The CDR3 as a whole reads CASSAAGKSNQPQHF.

Details on this clone: The read falls 3 residues short of the CDR3 end, and the missing part is taken from the germline J gene. The chain uses TRBV5-1 and TRBJ2-3, with 10 nucleotides matching TRBD1. Trimming removed 5 bases from V and 6 bases from J; junction bases left unmatched: 9. Germline CDR1 is SGHRS and CDR2 is YFSETQ. The CDR3 consists of 15 residues. The CDR3 DNA, read in part, is TGCGCCAGCAGGACGACAGGGGGCCTAGGGGATACG. As protein: CASRTTGGLGDT. The whole CDR3 region reads CASRTTGGLGDTQYF. The whole variable domain, remainder taken from reference TRBV5-1 and TRBJ2-3, is KAGVTQTPRYLIKTRGQQVTLSCSPISGHRSVSWYQQTPGQGLQFLFEYFSETQRNKGNFPGRFSGRQFSNSRSEMNVSTLELGDSALYLCASRTTGGLGDTQYFGPGTRLTVL.

In the case of this clone: Sequencing ends 3 residues short of the CDR3 end; the germline J gene provides the rest. The V gene is TRBV28, the J gene TRBJ1-2, with no clear D. The ends were cut back, 8 bases at V and 1 base at J, with 5 bases in the middle. This CDR3 has 11 amino acids. Germline assignment: CDR1 MDHEN and CDR2 SYDVKM. CDR3 protein: CASRGNYGYTF. CDR3 DNA (partial): TGTGCCAGCCGGGGTAACTATGGC.

As concerns this clone: Coverage ceases 3 residues before the CDR3 finishes, and the germline J gene fills in the end. The chain recombines TRBV5-1 with TRBJ2-3, with 9 bases lining up with TRBD2. Germline lookup yields CDR1 SGHRS and CDR2 YFSETQ. This CDR3 region has 16 residues. This chain's CDR3 is CASSISGGGVDRTQYF. Partial CDR3 DNA: TGCGCCAGCAGCATTAGCGGGGGCGGGGTTGACAGGACG.

Note on this clone: The same CDR3 is also encoded by other DNA sequences in this sample. The DNA read from the CDR3 is TGTGCCTGGAGTTTGGGAGGGGGCTCTGGAAACACC. Its protein product is CAWSLGGGSGNT. Given in full, the CDR3 is CAWSLGGGSGNTIYF. The genes are TRBV30 and TRBJ1-3; possibly TRBD1 for D (6 bases). The read falls 3 residues short of the CDR3 end, and the missing part is taken from the germline J gene. Germline V CDR1 and CDR2: GTSNPN, SVGIG (reference sequence). V dropped 2 bases and J dropped 0 bases, with 11 bases sitting between them. The CDR3 runs 15 residues.

Concerning this clone: The read finishes 3 residues shy of the CDR3 end, and the germline J gene is used to complete it. The chain employs TRBV7-7 and TRBJ1-2; TRBD1 might be the D (5 bases). Germline assignment: CDR1 SSHAT and CDR2 FNYEAQ (reference sequence). CDR3 size: 15 residues. The CDR3 reads CASSLAPLALGDYTF. Incomplete CDR3 DNA: TGTGCCAGCAGCTTAGCGCCACTAGCGCTAGGGGAC.

Concerning this clone itself: Coverage ceases 3 residues before the CDR3 finishes, and the germline J gene fills in the end. The chain couples TRBV20-1 to TRBJ2-3, with D possibly matching TRBD2 (7 bases). The CDR3 runs 15 residues. Germline V gene sequence: CDR1 DFQATT, CDR2 SNEGSKA (reference sequence). V was pared by 7 bases and J by 1 base, with 18 bases between. CDR3 sequence: CSGGGRITGTDTQYF. The part of the CDR3 DNA that was read is TGCAGTGGGGGGGGGCGTATTACCGGCACAGATACG.

With respect to this clone: The read is 3 residues too short to cover the CDR3 end, so that end is filled in from the germline J gene. The genes are TRBV20-1 and TRBJ2-7, with 13 bases identical to TRBD2. CDR1 is DFQATT, CDR2 SNEGSKA, per germline (reference sequence). J gave up 3 bases and V 6 bases, and 8 bases lay outside the gene matches. The CDR3 has 15 amino acids. The sequenced part of the CDR3 DNA is TGCAGTGCCCTCGGTGGGACTAGCGGGAACTACGAG. Its protein product is CSALGGTSGNYE. The CDR3 in full is CSALGGTSGNYEQYF.

On this clone itself: The read halts 3 residues ahead of the CDR3 end, with the missing end drawn from the germline J gene. This chain connects TRBV20-1 to TRBJ2-4; 10 bases match TRBD1. This CDR3 contains 15 residues. CDR1 and CDR2 (germline): DFQATT, SNEGSKA (reference sequence). CDR3 sequence: CSAVKPGQGNQPQYF. The covered CDR3 bases are TGCAGTGCTGTAAAACCGGGACAGGGGAATCAGCCT.

To note about this clone: From the germline J gene comes the end of the CDR3, since the read stops 3 residues before it. The J gene is TRBJ2-2, the V gene TRBV19, with TRBD2 as a possible D gene (5 bases). V was clipped by 1 base and J by 4 bases, with 7 bases between them. There are 14 residues in the CDR3. Germline V gene data show CDR1 as LNHDA and CDR2 as SQIVND (reference sequence). The CDR3 reads CASSIGTFTGELFF. The DNA read from the CDR3 is TGTGCCAGTAGTATAGGGACTTTCACCGGGGAG. The full variable domain, its missing parts supplied by reference TRBV19 and TRBJ2-2, is DGGITQSPKYLFRKEGQNVTLSCEQNLNHDAMYWYRQDPGQGLRLIYYSQIVNDFQKGDIAEGYSVSREKKESFPLTVTSAQKNPTAFYLCASSIGTFTGELFFGEGSRLTVL.

On this clone itself: Read sequence stops 3 residues before the CDR3 end, and the germline J gene provides the missing end. The V gene is TRBV20-1, the J gene TRBJ2-5; a possible D gene is TRBD2 (6 bases). The CDR3 is 15 amino acids. CDR1 DFQATT and CDR2 SNEGSKA come from the germline V gene (reference sequence). V was trimmed by 0 bases and J by 5 bases, leaving 16 bases between them. The DNA read from the CDR3 is TGCAGTGCTAGAGAAACCCGGGACTGGGGGGAGACC. Encoded protein: CSARETRDWGET. The entire CDR3 protein is CSARETRDWGETQYF.

As concerns this clone: The read finishes 3 residues shy of the CDR3 end, and the germline J gene is used to complete it. The gene calls are TRBV4-1 and TRBJ2-3, with 10 bases fitting TRBD1. The CDR3 loop spans 16 amino acids. Germline V gene sequence: CDR1 MGHRA, CDR2 YSYEKL. Trimming removed 4 bases from V and 6 bases from J; junction bases left unmatched: 10. CDR3 DNA (partial): TGCGCCAGCAGCCTATACGGGACAGGGGAGGGGGATACG. This codes for CASSLYGTGEGDT. The full-length CDR3 reads as CASSLYGTGEGDTQYF.

For this clone: The CDR3 end falls 3 residues outside the read, so it is completed with the germline J gene. Within the sample, other DNA sequences also encode this same CDR3. The chain links TRBV7-9 to TRBJ1-3; D is uncertain. The ends were cut back, 2 bases at V and 6 bases at J, with 5 bases in the middle. CDR3 length: 12 amino acids. Germline V gene data show CDR1 as SEHNR and CDR2 as FQNEAQ (reference sequence). The CDR3 sequence is CASSLSENTIYF. Partial CDR3 DNA: TGTGCCAGCAGCTTAAGCGAAAACACC.

Points on this clone: Coverage ceases 3 residues before the CDR3 finishes, and the germline J gene fills in the end. This sequence joins TRBV6-1 and TRBJ2-2; the match to TRBD1 covers 12 bases. The CDR3 spans 15 residues. The germline V gene encodes CDR1 MNHNS and CDR2 SASEGT. The CDR3 here is CASSEGQGASSPLFF. The sequenced CDR3 bases are TGTGCCAGCAGTGAGGGACAGGGGGCGAGTTCACCG.

About this clone itself: The read comes to an end 3 residues before the CDR3 does, leaving the germline J gene to fill in the end. The genes are TRBV11-3 and TRBJ2-1; D may be TRBD2 (5 bases). The CDR3 contains 13 residues. Germline loops: CDR1 SGHNT, CDR2 YENEEA. Between the trimmed V and J ends, which lost 0 bases and 8 bases, there was a span of 8 bases. The sequenced CDR3 bases are TGTGCCAGCAGCTTAGATCCGGGGTATGAG. This translates into CASSLDPGYE. The CDR3 in its entirety is CASSLDPGYEQFF. The whole variable domain, remainder taken from reference TRBV11-3 and TRBJ2-1, is EAGVVQSPRYKIIEKKQPVAFWCNPISGHNTLYWYLQNLGQGPELLIRYENEEAVDDSQLPKDRFSAERLKGVDSTLKIQPAELGDSAVYLCASSLDPGYEQFFGPGTRLTVL.

Concerning this clone itself: The sequence runs out 3 residues before the end of the CDR3; the remainder is reconstructed from the germline J gene. This sequence joins TRBV5-1 and TRBJ1-3; 7 nucleotides agree with TRBD1. J gave up 2 bases and V 4 bases, and 9 bases lay outside the gene matches. The CDR3 consists of 16 residues. CDR1 and CDR2 (germline): SGHRS, YFSETQ. CDR3 DNA (partial): TGCGCCAGCAGCAGTAGTACAGGGGAGGCTGGAAACACC. Encoded protein: CASSSSTGEAGNT. Given in full, the CDR3 is CASSSSTGEAGNTIYF.

Comment on this clone: The read finishes 3 residues shy of the CDR3 end, and the germline J gene is used to complete it. The chain couples TRBV7-2 to TRBJ2-3; TRBD1 is a possible D gene (6 bases). The CDR3 is 14 residues long. Germline CDR1 is SGHTA and CDR2 is FQGNSA. CDR3 in amino acids: CASSLGQGTEPQYF. CDR3 DNA (partial): TGTGCCAGCAGCTTAGGGCAGGGGACGGAGCCG. The whole variable domain, filled in from reference TRBV7-2 and TRBJ2-3, reads GAGVSQSPSNKVTEKGKDVELRCDPISGHTALYWYRQSLGQGLEFLIYFQGNSAPDKSGLPSDRFSAERTGGSVSTLTIQRTQQEDSAVYLCASSLGQGTEPQYFGPGTRLTVL.

In regard to this clone: The CDR3 end lies 3 residues beyond the end of the read and is filled in from the germline J gene. The gene calls are TRBV12-3 or TRBV12-4 and TRBJ2-2, with D maybe TRBD1 (6 bases). The CDR3 runs to 16 residues. Trimming stripped 5 bases from V and 1 base from J, with 14 bases between. The sequenced CDR3 bases are TGTGCCAGCAGTAAACAGGGTGCCGAGAACACCGGGGAG. The encoded protein is CASSKQGAENTGE. The whole CDR3 sequence reads CASSKQGAENTGELFF.

Of note for this clone: The DNA ends 3 residues before the CDR3 does, and the rest of the CDR3 is filled in from the germline J gene. The J gene is TRBJ2-3, the V gene TRBV10-3; a possible D gene is TRBD2 (6 bases). The CDR3 extends over 15 amino acids. V lost 4 bases, J lost 1 base, and 12 bases lay in between. Looked up from germline, CDR1 is ENHRY and CDR2 is SYGVKD. The CDR3 spells CAISVEGRRTDTQYF. The sequenced part of the CDR3 DNA is TGTGCCATCAGTGTGGAGGGGCGGCGCACAGATACG.

Points on this clone: With the read ending 3 residues before the CDR3 end, the germline J gene is used to fill in that end. The J gene is TRBJ1-5, the V gene TRBV7-9, with 9 bases identical to TRBD1. This CDR3 is 15 amino acids long. The germline CDR1 and CDR2 sequences are SEHNR and FQNEAQ (reference sequence). J was trimmed by 5 bases and V by 5 bases; bases with no gene match: 7. CDR3 bases read: TGTGCCAGCAGCAAGGACAGGGGTGAAGATCAGCCC. This sequence encodes CASSKDRGEDQP. The entire CDR3 protein reads CASSKDRGEDQPQHF.

A note on this clone: Read coverage stops 3 residues before the CDR3 terminus; the germline J gene supplies the remainder. V and J are TRBV10-3 and TRBJ2-1, with TRBD1 identical over 10 bases. The germline CDR1 and CDR2 sequences are ENHRY and SYGVKD. This CDR3 is built from 15 residues. Unmatched junction bases numbered 0, after V lost 0 bases and J lost 4 bases. The DNA read from the CDR3 is TGTGCCATCAGTGAGTCGGGACAGGGGTACAATGAG. It is translated as CAISESGQGYNE. The CDR3, in full, reads CAISESGQGYNEQFF.

A note on this clone: The CDR3 goes on 3 residues after the read ends, and that part is filled in from the germline J gene. This chain connects TRBV6-4 to TRBJ2-7; D might be TRBD1 (5 bases). CDR1 is MRHNA, CDR2 SNTAGT, per germline. The CDR3 contains 14 residues. V lost 6 bases and J 0 bases, leaving 12 bases between the germline ends. The CDR3 protein is CASRETVSSYEQYF. CDR3 bases read: TGTGCCAGCAGAGAGACAGTAAGCTCCTACGAG.